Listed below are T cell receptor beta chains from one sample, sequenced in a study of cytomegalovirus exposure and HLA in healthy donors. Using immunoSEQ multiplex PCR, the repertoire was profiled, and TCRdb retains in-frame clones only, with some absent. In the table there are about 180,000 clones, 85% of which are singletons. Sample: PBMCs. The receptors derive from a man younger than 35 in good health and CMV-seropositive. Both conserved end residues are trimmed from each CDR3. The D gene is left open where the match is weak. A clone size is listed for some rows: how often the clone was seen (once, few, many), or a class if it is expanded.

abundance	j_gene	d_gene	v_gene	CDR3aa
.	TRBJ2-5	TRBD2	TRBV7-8	ASSLAGWREGRETQY
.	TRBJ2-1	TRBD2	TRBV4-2	ATGTTLGNEQF
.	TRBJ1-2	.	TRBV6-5	ASSYSKGQGLGYT
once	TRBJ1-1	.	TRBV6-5	ASSPGQNTEAF
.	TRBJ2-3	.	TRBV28	ASSLRADTQY
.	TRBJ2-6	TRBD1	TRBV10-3	AISGDRFGANVLT
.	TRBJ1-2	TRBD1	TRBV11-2	ASSSGTGGGYT
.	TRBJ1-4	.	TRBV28	ASSLVRANEKLF
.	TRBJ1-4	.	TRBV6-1	ASRQLNEKLF
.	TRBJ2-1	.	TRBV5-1	ASSVSGDYNEQF
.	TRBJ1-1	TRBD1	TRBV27	ASSSQGWTEAF
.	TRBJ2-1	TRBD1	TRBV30	AWSLGQSSYNEQF
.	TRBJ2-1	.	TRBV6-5	ASSYSWSSYNEQF
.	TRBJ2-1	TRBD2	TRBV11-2	ASSFQLAVTNEQF
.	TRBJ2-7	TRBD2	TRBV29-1	SVGGPGTSGSRYEQY
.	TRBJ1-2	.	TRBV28	ASRPQGALYGYT
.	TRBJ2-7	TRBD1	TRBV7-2	ASSLSGTGVYEQY
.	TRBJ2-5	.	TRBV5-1	ASSPLSQETQY
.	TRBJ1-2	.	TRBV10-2	ASSPGQITNYGYT
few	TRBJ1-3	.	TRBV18	ASSPPTHGNTIY
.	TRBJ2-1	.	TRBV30	AYRAGRWNEQF
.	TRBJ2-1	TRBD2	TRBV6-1	ASRDGRPSYNEQF
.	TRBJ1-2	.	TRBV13	ASSLGGVSNGYT
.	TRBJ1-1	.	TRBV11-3	ASSLDLGGNWTEAF